A selection of T cell receptor beta chains follows, all from one sample in a study of T-cell reconstitution after alpha-beta-depleted transplantation in children. TCRdb re-called the PCR reads through MiXCR, storing one row per CDR3 protein. This repertoire shows 490,000 or so distinct CDR3 sequences, 9.5% to 15% found once; its top ten account for less than 6.5%. The source material was PBMCs from the stem cell graft donor, sampled from the stem cell graft. The receptors stem from a human donor who donated a stem cell graft to a child with combined immunodeficiency. The CDR3 runs from the conserved cysteine through the conserved F or W. The order of the fields is clone size, J gene, V gene, D gene, CDR3 DNA, CDR3 protein. A D gene is named only where the DNA matches it firmly. Rows may omit the clone size; those that give it use once, few, many or a size class.

few	TRBJ2-7	TRBV12-3/TRBV12-4	NA	TGTGCCAGCAGTTTAGCGGGAGGGGGTTGGGGTGAGCAGTACTTC	CASSLAGGGWGEQYF
NA	TRBJ1-3	TRBV20-1	NA	TGCAGTGCTTTCGGGGGAAACACCATATATTTT	CSAFGGNTIYF
NA	TRBJ2-1	TRBV7-3	TRBD1	TGTGCCAGCAGCTTAACCGGGACAGAAGAATACAATGAGCAGTTCTTC	CASSLTGTEEYNEQFF
NA	TRBJ2-1	TRBV24-1	TRBD1	TGTGCCACCAGTCCCCGGACAGGGATTAGGGATGAGCAGTTCTTC	CATSPRTGIRDEQFF
NA	TRBJ1-6	TRBV12-3/TRBV12-4	NA	TGTGCCAGCAGTTTCTGGGAGGACCATTCACCCCTCCACTTT	CASSFWEDHSPLHF
NA	TRBJ2-7	TRBV6-1	TRBD2	TGTGCCAGCAGTGACAGCGGGGAAGGGCGCTACGAGCAGTACTTC	CASSDSGEGRYEQYF
NA	TRBJ1-2	TRBV15	NA	TGTGCCACCAGCCCGCGGGCCTCTAACTATGGCTACACCTTC	CATSPRASNYGYTF
few	TRBJ2-1	TRBV5-1	TRBD2	TGCGCCAGCAGCTTACCAAATACTAGCGGGAGGGTAAATGAGCAGTTCTTC	CASSLPNTSGRVNEQFF
few	TRBJ2-1	TRBV6-2/TRBV6-3	TRBD2	TGTGCCAGCAGGGGGACTAGCGGGGGGACTGCCCATGAGCAGTTCTTC	CASRGTSGGTAHEQFF
few	TRBJ1-1	TRBV5-1	NA	TGCGCCAGCAGCTTGGTTCAGGGGTCATACACTGAAGCTTTCTTT	CASSLVQGSYTEAFF
few	TRBJ2-2	TRBV7-9	TRBD2	TGTGCCCGCCATAGGAGCGGGGAAAACACCGGGGAGCTGTTTTTT	CARHRSGENTGELFF
many	TRBJ2-5	TRBV24-1	TRBD1	TGTGCCACCAGTGGAAGGCAGGGGGCTGGTCAAGAGACCCAGTACTTC	CATSGRQGAGQETQYF
few	TRBJ1-6	TRBV20-1	NA	TGCAGTGCTAGCGGCACAACTAATTCACCCCTCCACTTT	CSASGTTNSPLHF
many	TRBJ2-1	TRBV12-3/TRBV12-4	NA	TGTGCCAGCAGTTTATTTGACGGACGGACCAATGAGCAGTTCTTC	CASSLFDGRTNEQFF
many	TRBJ2-3	TRBV6-5	NA	TGTGCCAGCAGTTACTCTTACAGGCGAAGCACAGATACGCAGTATTTT	CASSYSYRRSTDTQYF
many	TRBJ2-3	TRBV29-1	TRBD1	TGCAGCGTTGAATTAGGGGCAGGGGGTACGCAGTATTTT	CSVELGAGGTQYF
few	TRBJ1-2	TRBV18	NA	TGTGCCAGCTCACCACCGGCGGGTGGCTACACCTTC	CASSPPAGGYTF
NA	TRBJ2-3	TRBV20-1	NA	TGCAGTGTTCTTCGACGGGGTACAGATACGCAGTATTTT	CSVLRRGTDTQYF
few	TRBJ2-3	TRBV18	TRBD1	TGTGCCAGCTCACCTTCCCCGGGACAGGGGGGGACAGATACGCAGTATTTT	CASSPSPGQGGTDTQYF
many	TRBJ2-1	TRBV5-5	TRBD2	TGTGCCAGCAGCTTAGCGGGAGGGTATGGGAATGAGCAGTTCTTC	CASSLAGGYGNEQFF
few	TRBJ2-3	TRBV20-1	NA	TGCAGTGCGAATATTGTTACCACAGATACGCAGTATTTT	CSANIVTTDTQYF
many	TRBJ2-2	TRBV24-1	NA	TGTGCCACCAGTGATTTAAGAGGCACCGGGGAGCTGTTTTTT	CATSDLRGTGELFF
NA	TRBJ2-5	TRBV13	NA	TGTGCCAGCAGCTCAGGACAGCTGTTGGAGACCCAGTACTTC	CASSSGQLLETQYF
many	TRBJ2-3	TRBV5-6	NA	TGTGCCAGCAGCTTGGTGGCTGGGGGAAATGCAGATACGCAGTATTTT	CASSLVAGGNADTQYF
few	TRBJ1-4	TRBV10-3	NA	TGTGCCATCAGCCGGGACCTAGTCACAACTAATGAAAAACTGTTTTTT	CAISRDLVTTNEKLFF
many	TRBJ1-4	TRBV18	NA	TGTGCCAGCTCCCCTTCAACTAATGAAAAACTGTTTTTT	CASSPSTNEKLFF
many	TRBJ1-4	TRBV7-2	NA	TGTGCCAGCAGCTTAGGCTCGGGACTTAATGAAAAACTGTTTTTT	CASSLGSGLNEKLFF
NA	TRBJ2-3	TRBV3-1	NA	TGTGCCAGCAGCCAAGGGGGATCGCCCACAGATACGCAGTATTTT	CASSQGGSPTDTQYF
many	TRBJ1-6	TRBV7-2	NA	TGTGCCAGCAGCTTAGACATCTTTCCTTCACCCCTCCACTTT	CASSLDIFPSPLHF
NA	TRBJ2-7	TRBV20-1	NA	TGCAGTGCTAGCGCCCAAGATACAAGTGAGCAGTACTTC	CSASAQDTSEQYF
NA	TRBJ2-7	TRBV6-1	NA	TGTGCCAGCAGTGCAACTACCAGCTCCTACGAGCAGTACTTC	CASSATTSSYEQYF
NA	TRBJ2-2	TRBV18	NA	TGTGCCAGCTCACCACTCAGGGATCGGAACACCGGGGAGCTGTTTTTT	CASSPLRDRNTGELFF
NA	TRBJ2-7	TRBV6-1	TRBD2	TGTGCCACCTCCCGGCGGGAGCTTAACTACGAGCAGTACTTC	CATSRRELNYEQYF
NA	TRBJ1-4	TRBV28	NA	TGTGCCAGCAGTTTAATGGCGTTTGGTAATGAAAAACTGTTTTTT	CASSLMAFGNEKLFF
many	TRBJ2-1	TRBV12-3/TRBV12-4	NA	TGTGCCAGCAGTTTAAGGCGGGGGCAGGCGTTCTTC	CASSLRRGQAFF
few	TRBJ2-7	TRBV7-3	TRBD2	TGTGCCAGCAGCTTAATGGGGACTAGCAACTACGAGCAGTACTTC	CASSLMGTSNYEQYF
NA	TRBJ2-7	TRBV20-1	TRBD2	TGCAGTGCTAGTAGAGGGTTGCGGGACTATCGGTACGCGCAGTACTTC	CSASRGLRDYRYAQYF
few	TRBJ1-2	TRBV5-5	NA	TGTGCCAGCAGCTTGGAGGTGGGCTCTCCTCCCTATGGCTACACCTTC	CASSLEVGSPPYGYTF
few	TRBJ2-2	TRBV4-3	NA	TGCGCCAGCAGCCAAGAAACAGGGATCACCGGGGAGCTGTTTTTT	CASSQETGITGELFF
many	TRBJ2-1	TRBV12-3/TRBV12-4	NA	TGTGCCAGCAGTTTTAGTAGCATGGGTGAGCAGTTCTTC	CASSFSSMGEQFF
few	TRBJ2-3	TRBV25-1	NA	TGTGCCAGCAGTGAATCTCGGGCCACGAGAGATACGCAGTATTTT	CASSESRATRDTQYF
NA	TRBJ1-1	TRBV5-1	NA	TGCGCCAGCAGCTTGGATCTCGTGGCAGATGAAGCTTTCTTT	CASSLDLVADEAFF
few	TRBJ2-3	TRBV12-3/TRBV12-4	NA	TGTGCCAGCAGTTTGTTAAGTACGCAGTATTTT	CASSLLSTQYF
few	TRBJ1-1	TRBV11-2	NA	TGTGCCAGCACCCCTAGTACTGAAGCTTTCTTT	CASTPSTEAFF
few	TRBJ1-2	TRBV12-3/TRBV12-4	NA	TGTGCCAGCAGTCTCCTGACAGAGGCCTATTATGGCTACACCTTC	CASSLLTEAYYGYTF
many	TRBJ2-7	TRBV5-1	NA	TGCGCCAGCAGCTTGGCAGGGAACAGACTTTCCTACGAGCAGTACTTC	CASSLAGNRLSYEQYF
NA	TRBJ2-7	TRBV2	TRBD2	TGTGCCAGCAGAAGACAGCGCGGGAGCTTC	CASRRQRGSF
NA	TRBJ2-5	TRBV4-3	TRBD2	TGCGCCAGCAGCCAAGGGACTAGCGGGCCAGAGACCCAGTACTTC	CASSQGTSGPETQYF
many	TRBJ2-5	TRBV12-3/TRBV12-4	NA	TGTGCCAGCAGCCGGTGGGTTGAGAGGGCGGAGACCCAGTACTTC	CASSRWVERAETQYF
few	TRBJ2-7	TRBV24-1	NA	TGTGCCACCAGTGATTTTTCGGCGCAGGGGTTGGACGAGCAGTACTTC	CATSDFSAQGLDEQYF
NA	TRBJ1-2	TRBV6-2/TRBV6-3	NA	TGTGCCAGCAGTTACTCGAGGGGCGACTATGGCTACACCTTC	CASSYSRGDYGYTF
NA	TRBJ2-5	TRBV7-8	TRBD1	TGTGCCAGCAGCGTACAGGGGTTTGCGCAAGAGACCCAGTACTTC	CASSVQGFAQETQYF
NA	TRBJ2-2	TRBV7-2	NA	TGTGCCAGCAGCTTAGGGGTAGGGTCCCCGTCGGAGCTGTTTTTT	CASSLGVGSPSELFF
many	TRBJ2-1	TRBV5-1	NA	TGCGCCAGCAGCTCCCTTGCGTCAACTGACAATGAGCAGTTCTTC	CASSSLASTDNEQFF
few	TRBJ2-1	TRBV9	NA	TGTGCCAGCAGCGTAATCATGAGCTCCTACAATGAGCAGTTCTTC	CASSVIMSSYNEQFF
NA	TRBJ2-7	TRBV7-9	NA	TGTGCCAGCAGCTTAGGGGGGGCGACCTACTCCGAGCAGTACTTC	CASSLGGATYSEQYF
NA	TRBJ1-4	TRBV30	NA	TGTGCCTGGAGTGTGGGCCCAAATGAAAAACTGTTTTTT	CAWSVGPNEKLFF